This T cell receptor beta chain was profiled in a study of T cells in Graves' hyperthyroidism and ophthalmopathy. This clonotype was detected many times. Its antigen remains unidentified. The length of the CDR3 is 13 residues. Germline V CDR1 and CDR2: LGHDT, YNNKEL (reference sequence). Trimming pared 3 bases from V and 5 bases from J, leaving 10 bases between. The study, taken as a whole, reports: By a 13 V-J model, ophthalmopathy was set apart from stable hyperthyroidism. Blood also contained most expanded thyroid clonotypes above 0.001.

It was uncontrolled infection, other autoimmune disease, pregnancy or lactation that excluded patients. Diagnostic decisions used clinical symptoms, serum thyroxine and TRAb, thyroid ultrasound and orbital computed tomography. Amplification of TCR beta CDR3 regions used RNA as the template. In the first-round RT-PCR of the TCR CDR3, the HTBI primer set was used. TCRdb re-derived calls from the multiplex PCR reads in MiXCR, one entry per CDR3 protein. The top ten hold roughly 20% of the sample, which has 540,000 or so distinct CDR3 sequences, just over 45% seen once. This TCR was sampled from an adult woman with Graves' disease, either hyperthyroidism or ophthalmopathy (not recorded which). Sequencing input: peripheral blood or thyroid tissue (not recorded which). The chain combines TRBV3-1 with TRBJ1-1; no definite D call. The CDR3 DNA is TGTGCCAGCAGCCATGAGAGAGGGACTGAAGCTTTCTTT. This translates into CASSHERGTEAFF.